What follows are 21 T cell receptor beta chains derived from one specimen sequenced in a study of STAT5B mutations in CD4+ large granular lymphocyte leukemia (dated by TCRdb to 2022 to 2024). Libraries came from the immunoSEQ multiplex PCR assay. What TCRdb holds here is the immuneACCESS table cut down to in-frame rearrangements. Part of the clones is not present; checked against another copy, under half of the missing clones reflect an unresolved V gene, and the others are unexplained. In all, the sample holds around 30,000 clones, and 70% to 75% of those were seen once. 3% to 3.5% of the sample comes from the top ten. Sequenced sample: CD4+ T cells from blood buffy coats. These receptors all come from a human donor in good health.

The chain carries TRBV7-8 and TRBJ2-3; 7 bases fit TRBD2. The CDR3 contains 18 residues. J was trimmed by 1 base and V by 1 base; bases with no gene match: 11. Germline V gene sequence: CDR1 SGHVS, CDR2 FQNEAQ. CDR3 DNA: TGTGCCAGCAGCTTAGTATCCCGCGGGAGTCTGGGCACAGATACGCAGTATTTT. Amino acids: CASSLVSRGSLGTDTQYF.

This chain connects TRBV29-1 to TRBJ1-1; no clear D gene. V was clipped by 5 bases and J by 1 base, with 8 bases between them. CDR3 length: 12 residues. In germline, CDR1 is SQVTM, CDR2 ANQGSEA. CDR3 coding DNA: TGCAGCGTTCCGGGGAGGAACACTGAAGCTTTCTTT. This gives the protein CSVPGRNTEAFF. Full variable domain (rest looked up from reference TRBV29-1 and TRBJ1-1): SAVISQKPSRDICQRGTSLTIQCQVDSQVTMMFWYRQQPGQSLTLIATANQGSEATYESGFVIDKFPISRPNLTFSTLTVSNMSPEDSSIYLCSVPGRNTEAFFGQGTRLTVV.

This clone has a handful of counts. V gene TRBV6-5 combines with J gene TRBJ2-3, with unresolved D. V gave up 2 bases and J gave up 3 bases, with 6 bases separating them. Germline values: CDR1 MNHEY, CDR2 SVGAGI. The CDR3 sequence is 13 residues long. In nucleotides, the CDR3 is TGTGCCAGCAGTTACGTCGTGACAGATACGCAGTATTTT. It specifies CASSYVVTDTQYF.

V and J are TRBV6-5 and TRBJ1-5; the D is unclear. There are 12 residues in the CDR3. CDR1 and CDR2 from the germline V gene are MNHEY and SVGAGI. The V and J ends lost 6 bases and 9 bases respectively, with 12 bases between them. CDR3 nucleotide sequence: TGTGCCAGCAGACCCCCCTCGGGGCCCCAGCATTTT. As protein: CASRPPSGPQHF.

The chain carries TRBV10-2 and TRBJ2-1; D gene uncertain. Germline V gives CDR1 WSHSY, CDR2 SAAADI. The CDR3 has 12 residues. V was clipped by 3 bases and J by 4 bases, with 4 bases between them. This CDR3 reads CASSDGYNEQFF. CDR3 DNA sequence: TGCGCCAGCAGTGACGGTTACAATGAGCAGTTCTTC.

The rearrangement uses TRBV25-1 and TRBJ2-1; 14 bases match TRBD2. Germline CDR1 is MGHDK and CDR2 is SYGVNS. The CDR3 has 14 residues. J lost 4 bases, V lost 9 bases, and 2 bases had no gene match. CDR3 in amino acids: CASRTSGRYNEQFF. The CDR3 DNA reads TGTGCCAGTCGGACTAGCGGGAGGTACAATGAGCAGTTCTTC.

V usage is TRBV5-8 and J usage is TRBJ2-5; D call uncertain. V was trimmed by 2 bases and J by 0 bases, leaving 8 bases between them. CDR3 size: 14 residues. Looked up from germline, CDR1 is SGHTS and CDR2 is YDEGEE. The CDR3 nucleotides are TGTGCCAGCAGCTTAGGAATCCACCAAGAGACCCAGTACTTC. It is translated as CASSLGIHQETQYF.

On this clone: This may come from a read error, since a much larger clone is one base off. Other DNA variants within this sample encode the same CDR3. The V gene is TRBV18, the J gene TRBJ2-5; D is ambiguous. The CDR3 spans 11 residues. In germline, CDR1 is KGHSH, CDR2 LQKENI. V was clipped by 2 bases and J by 3 bases, with 1 base between them. The CDR3 coding sequence is TGTGCCAGCTCACCAAAAGAGACCCAGTACTTC. Translated, it gives CASSPKETQYF.

The genes are TRBV5-1 and TRBJ1-2; TRBD1 agrees at 8 bases. The CDR3 loop spans 15 amino acids. V lost 6 bases and J lost 8; bases outside the gene matches: 15. Germline V gene sequence: CDR1 SGHRS, CDR2 YFSETQ. The CDR3: CASTLIPGQDWGYTF. In DNA, the CDR3 is TGCGCCAGCACCCTAATACCGGGACAGGATTGGGGCTACACCTTC.

This chain links TRBV19 with TRBJ1-1, with a weak D call TRBD1 (5 bases). The CDR3 runs to 17 residues. Germline CDR1 LNHDA, CDR2 SQIVND (reference sequence). With 4 bases removed from V and 5 bases from J, the gap between germline ends came to 23 bases. The CDR3 DNA reads as TGTGCCAGTAGTACTGCATATGCAGCCCTTTCAGGGACTGAAGCTTTCTTT. Its translation: CASSTAYAALSGTEAFF. Full variable domain (rest looked up from reference TRBV19 and TRBJ1-1): DGGITQSPKYLFRKEGQNVTLSCEQNLNHDAMYWYRQDPGQGLRLIYYSQIVNDFQKGDIAEGYSVSREKKESFPLTVTSAQKNPTAFYLCASSTAYAALSGTEAFFGQGTRLTVV.

V gene TRBV13 combines with J gene TRBJ2-1; 8 bases align to TRBD2. V lost 5 bases and J lost 0; bases outside the gene matches: 6. The CDR3 runs 16 residues. The V gene's germline CDR1 is PRHDT and CDR2 FYEKMQ (reference sequence). As DNA, the CDR3 is TGTGCCAGCAGCCTAACGAGCGGGAGCTCCTACAATGAGCAGTTCTTC. Protein sequence: CASSLTSGSSYNEQFF.

V and J are TRBV18 and TRBJ2-5, with 10 bases aligning to TRBD1. Losses at the gene ends were 4 bases for V and 3 bases for J; bases not matched to a gene: 8. This CDR3 is built from 16 residues. Germline V gene sequence: CDR1 KGHSH, CDR2 LQKENI. The CDR3 here is CASSQGQGYGKETQYF. The DNA of the CDR3 is TGTGCCAGCTCACAGGGACAGGGGTATGGAAAAGAGACCCAGTACTTC.

The rearrangement joins TRBV5-6 to TRBJ2-2; D is uncertain. V shed 2 bases and J shed 4 bases, with 6 bases lying between them. There are 13 residues in the CDR3. Germline V gives CDR1 SGHDT, CDR2 YYEEEE. CDR3 residues: CASSLPGTGELFF. The CDR3 coding sequence is TGTGCCAGCAGCTTACCGGGCACCGGGGAGCTGTTTTTT.

V is TRBV7-8 and J is TRBJ1-4; 10 bases match TRBD1. This CDR3 comprises 19 residues. V shed 1 base, J shed 4 bases, and the junction held 12 bases outside the gene matches. Germline CDR1 SGHVS, CDR2 FQNEAQ. Here the CDR3 reads CASSLGVATGGASNEKLFF. The CDR3 region has the DNA TGTGCCAGCAGCTTAGGAGTCGCGACAGGGGGCGCGAGTAATGAAAAACTGTTTTTT. Supplemented by reference TRBV7-8 and TRBJ1-4, the full variable domain reads GAGVSQSPRYKVAKRGQDVALRCDPISGHVSLFWYQQALGQGPEFLTYFQNEAQLDKSGLPSDRFFAERPEGSVSTLKIQRTQQEDSAVYLCASSLGVATGGASNEKLFFGSGTQLSVL.

The CDR3 DNA reads TGCGCCAGCCAAGGGACTAGCGGGAGGTCCACAGATACGCAGTATTTT. Protein sequence: CASQGTSGRSTDTQYF. The chain employs TRBV4-1 and TRBJ2-3; 15 bases are shared with TRBD2. The CDR3 has 16 amino acids. The germline V gene encodes CDR1 MGHRA and CDR2 YSYEKL. J was trimmed by 2 bases and V by 8 bases; bases with no gene match: 5.

The chain carries TRBV29-1 and TRBJ2-5; tentatively, D is TRBD2 (7 bases). The CDR3 has 15 residues. V was cut by 4 bases and J by 2 bases, with 17 bases left in between. Germline-derived CDR1 and CDR2 are SQVTM and ANQGSEA. DNA of the CDR3: TGCAGCGTTGGGGGGGGGCCCAGGGTTCAAGAGACCCAGTACTTC. This gives the protein CSVGGGPRVQETQYF.

This chain connects TRBV2 to TRBJ1-6, with unresolved D. Trimming took off 6 bases at V and 2 bases at J, with 11 bases between the two ends. CDR1 is SNHLY, CDR2 FYNNEI, per germline. This CDR3 is 15 amino acids long. This chain's CDR3 is CASSLTDAYNSPLHF. In DNA form, the CDR3 reads TGTGCCAGCAGCCTAACGGATGCCTATAATTCACCCCTCCACTTT.

The chain joins TRBV29-1 to TRBJ1-1; D is unclear. V gave up 3 bases and J gave up 10 bases, with 6 bases separating them. Germline V CDR1 and CDR2: SQVTM, ANQGSEA. CDR3 length equals 9 residues. The CDR3 DNA sequence: TGCAGCGTTGATGTTGGAGCTTTCTTT. Its protein is CSVDVGAFF.

This rearrangement joins TRBV6-6 to TRBJ2-2; perhaps TRBD2 as D (5 bases). Trimming left V 6 bases short and J 7 bases short, with 12 bases between. The length of the CDR3 is 13 residues. Germline V CDR1 and CDR2: MNHNY, SVGAGI (reference sequence). CDR3 amino acids: CASRPRLIGELFF. The DNA for the CDR3 is TGTGCCAGCAGACCTCGACTAATCGGGGAGCTGTTTTTT.

CDR3 protein: CSATYNEQFF. DNA of the CDR3: TGCAGTGCTACATATAATGAGCAGTTCTTC. This chain joins TRBV20-1 and TRBJ2-1, with no clear D. V was clipped by 4 bases and J by 7 bases, with 5 bases between them. CDR3 length: 10 amino acids. Germline CDR1 is DFQATT and CDR2 is SNEGSKA (reference sequence).

The chain links TRBV6-5 to TRBJ1-1; D gene ambiguous. This CDR3 contains 15 residues. V shed 4 bases and J shed 4 bases, with 16 bases lying between them. CDR1 and CDR2 from the germline V gene are MNHEY and SVGAGI. In DNA form, the CDR3 reads TGTGCCAGCAGTTCGCCGGCCGGCCGGAGCACTGAAGCTTTCTTT. It codes for CASSSPAGRSTEAFF.